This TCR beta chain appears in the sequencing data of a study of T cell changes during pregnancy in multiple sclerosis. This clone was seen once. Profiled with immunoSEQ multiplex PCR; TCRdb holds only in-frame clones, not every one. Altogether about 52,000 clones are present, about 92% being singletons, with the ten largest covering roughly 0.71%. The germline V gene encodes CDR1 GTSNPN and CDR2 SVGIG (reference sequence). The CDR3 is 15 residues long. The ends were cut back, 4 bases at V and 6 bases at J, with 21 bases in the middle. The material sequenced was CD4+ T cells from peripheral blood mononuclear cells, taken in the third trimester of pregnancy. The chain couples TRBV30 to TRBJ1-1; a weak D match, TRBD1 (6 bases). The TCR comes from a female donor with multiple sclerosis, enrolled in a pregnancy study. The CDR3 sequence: CAWTGTSEPVAEAFF. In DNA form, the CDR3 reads TGTGCCTGGACCGGGACATCAGAACCGGTCGCTGAAGCTTTCTTT.